This T cell receptor (beta chain) originates from a study of graft-versus-host responses after intestinal transplantation. Some clones are missing from TCRdb's copy, which holds only in-frame ones; the method was immunoSEQ multiplex PCR. The sample lists roughly 69,000 clones; roughly nine tenths were seen once. Note on this clone: What it binds is not known.

Germline-derived CDR1 and CDR2 are LGHNA and YSLEER. The CDR3 totals 13 residues. The V gene lost 1 base and the J gene lost 1 base, with 5 bases spanning the gap. This chain links TRBV4-3 with TRBJ2-7; no reliable D call. The source is a human donor who was the organ donor for an intestinal transplant. The sample consisted of unstimulated CD8+ T cells sorted from spleen or lymph node cells, taken before transplant. CDR3 region: CASSQARSYEQYF. In DNA, the CDR3 is TGCGCCAGCAGCCAAGCCAGATCCTACGAGCAGTACTTC.